This TCR beta chain derives from a study of blood T cell repertoires in COVID-19. Study overall: Samples taken during acute and convalescent COVID-19 were collected in the United States, Italy and Spain. Sources were T cells, B-cell-depleted T cells, or PBMCs; the material itself was cDNA or gDNA.

V was clipped by 4 bases and J by 4 bases; unmatched bases: 4. CDR1 is SGHTA, CDR2 FQGNSA, per germline. The CDR3 length is 14 residues. In the authors' workflow: Estimates of nucleated cell counts were drawn from the amplification of reference gene primers. Sequenced by immunoSEQ multiplex PCR; TCRdb stores in-frame clones only, minus some. V, J and clone size are those of that table, while D and trimming were read from the DNA. The sample shows 180,000 or so clones, 65% to 85% of them seen only once. This TCR was recovered from a human donor with acute or convalescent COVID-19. The donor label of this sample is uncertain. This chain uses TRBV7-2 with TRBJ1-3; 7 nucleotides line up with TRBD1. Material: peripheral blood. The CDR3 DNA is TGTGCCAGCAGCTACCGACAGGGAGGAAACACCATATATTTT. Translated, it gives CASSYRQGGNTIYF.